This TCR beta chain was recorded in a study of regulatory T cells in long-lasting Graves disease. Study background: Graves' patients with a new diagnosis had received antithyroid drugs under 3 months.

The length of the CDR3 is 15 residues. V lost 3 bases to trimming and J lost 5 bases; unmatched junction nucleotides: 8. Germline values: CDR1 DFQATT, CDR2 SNEGSKA (reference sequence). Regarding time point: newly diagnosed GD, antithyroid drugs for less than 3 months. PBMC-derived RNA was used for the TCR library. This clonotype was seen many times. Construction of TCR beta libraries relied on iRepertoire HTBI primers and on Arm-PCR targeting CDR3 regions. Study processing details: Across samples, 60 to 75 TRBV and some 14 TRBJ segments were found. TCRdb reprocessed the multiplex PCR reads with MiXCR, giving one entry per CDR3 protein. These V and J calls rely on TCRdb rather than the paper's analysis. The sample lists about 540,000 distinct CDR3 sequences; roughly 13% were seen once. The sample was also reused in another study, on T cells in Graves' hyperthyroidism and ophthalmopathy. That investigation notes: The HTBI primer set was used in a first-round RT-PCR of the TCR CDR3. Ophthalmopathy was identified by the model a median 6.5 months ahead of onset.

V is TRBV20-1 and J is TRBJ1-1, with 11 bases aligning to TRBD1. The receptor comes from a man aged 30-40 years with Graves disease. This sample comprised peripheral blood mononuclear cells (PBMCs), obtained at new diagnosis, from a patient treated with antithyroid drugs. CDR3 region: CSARRMDRGPTEAFF. The CDR3 nucleotides read TGCAGTGCTAGGAGGATGGACAGGGGGCCGACTGAAGCTTTCTTT.